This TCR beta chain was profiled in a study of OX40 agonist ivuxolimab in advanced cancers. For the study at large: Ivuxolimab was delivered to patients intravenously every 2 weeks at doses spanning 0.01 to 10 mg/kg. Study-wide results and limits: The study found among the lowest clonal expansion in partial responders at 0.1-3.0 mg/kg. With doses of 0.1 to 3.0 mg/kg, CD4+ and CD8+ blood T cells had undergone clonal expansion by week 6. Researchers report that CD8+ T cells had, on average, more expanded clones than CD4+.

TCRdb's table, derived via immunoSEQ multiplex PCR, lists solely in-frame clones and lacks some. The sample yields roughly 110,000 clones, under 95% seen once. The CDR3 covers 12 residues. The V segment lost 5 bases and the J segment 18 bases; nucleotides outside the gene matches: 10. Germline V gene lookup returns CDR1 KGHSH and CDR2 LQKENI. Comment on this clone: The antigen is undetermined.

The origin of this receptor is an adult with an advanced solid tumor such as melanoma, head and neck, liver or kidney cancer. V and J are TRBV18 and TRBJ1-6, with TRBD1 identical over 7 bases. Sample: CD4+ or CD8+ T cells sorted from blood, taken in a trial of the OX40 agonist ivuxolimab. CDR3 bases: TGTGCCAGCTCATCCCAGGGGGGCCGCCCCCACTTT. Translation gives CASSSQGGRPHF.